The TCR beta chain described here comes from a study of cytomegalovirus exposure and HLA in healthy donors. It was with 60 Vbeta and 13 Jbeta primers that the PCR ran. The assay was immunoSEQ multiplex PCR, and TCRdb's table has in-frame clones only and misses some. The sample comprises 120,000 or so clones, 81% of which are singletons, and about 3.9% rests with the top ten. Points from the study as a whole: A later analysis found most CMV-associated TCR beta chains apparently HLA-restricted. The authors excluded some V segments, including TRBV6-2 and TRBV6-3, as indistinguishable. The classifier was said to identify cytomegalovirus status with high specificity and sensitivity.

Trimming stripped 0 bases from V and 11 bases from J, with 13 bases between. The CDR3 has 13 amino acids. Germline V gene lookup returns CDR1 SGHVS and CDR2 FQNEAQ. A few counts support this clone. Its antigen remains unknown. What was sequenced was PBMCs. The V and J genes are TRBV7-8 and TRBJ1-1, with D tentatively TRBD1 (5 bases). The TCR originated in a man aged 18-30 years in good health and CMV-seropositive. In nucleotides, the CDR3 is TGTGCCAGCAGCTTAGCGGCCAGGGAATATGCTTTCTTT. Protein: CASSLAAREYAFF. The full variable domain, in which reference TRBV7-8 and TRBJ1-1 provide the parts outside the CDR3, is GAGVSQSPRYKVAKRGQDVALRCDPISGHVSLFWYQQALGQGPEFLTYFQNEAQLDKSGLPSDRFFAERPEGSVSTLKIQRTQQEDSAVYLCASSLAAREYAFFGQGTRLTVV.